This T cell receptor beta chain stems from a study of shared clonotypes between healthy human individuals. General study results and limits: With few donors, the genetic and exposure-history diversity represented was limited. Between a few donors, naive CD4 clonotypes were shared at a level of approximately 5%.

This clone was recorded a few times. Its antigen is as yet unknown. V lost 0 bases to trimming and J lost 7 bases; unmatched junction nucleotides: 6. The CDR3 sequence is 17 residues long. CDR1 is SGHDT, CDR2 YYEEEE, per germline. Clones were read by immunoSEQ multiplex PCR, and TCRdb kept only the in-frame ones, dropping some. The data contain about 2 million clones, 90% to 95% of them singletons. The specimen sequenced was naive CD4+ T cells sorted from blood. Subset described: CD45RA+ positively selected. This TCR was sampled from a man aged 18 to 30 in good health. The chain employs TRBV5-6 and TRBJ1-6; 11 nucleotides match TRBD1. The CDR3 nucleotides are TGTGCCAGCAGCTTGGGACAGGGGACAGGGGGAAATTCACCCCTCCACTTT. The encoded protein is CASSLGQGTGGNSPLHF.